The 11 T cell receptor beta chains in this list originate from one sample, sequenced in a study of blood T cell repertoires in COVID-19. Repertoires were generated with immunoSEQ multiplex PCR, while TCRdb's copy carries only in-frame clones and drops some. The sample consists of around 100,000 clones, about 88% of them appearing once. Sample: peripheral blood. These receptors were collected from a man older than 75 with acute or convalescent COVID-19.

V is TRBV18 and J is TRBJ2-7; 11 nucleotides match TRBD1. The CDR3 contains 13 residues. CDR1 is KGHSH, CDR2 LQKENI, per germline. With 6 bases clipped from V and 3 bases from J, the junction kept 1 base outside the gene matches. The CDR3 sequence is CASSGTGGYEQYF. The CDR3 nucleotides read TGTGCCAGCTCCGGGACAGGGGGCTACGAGCAGTACTTC.

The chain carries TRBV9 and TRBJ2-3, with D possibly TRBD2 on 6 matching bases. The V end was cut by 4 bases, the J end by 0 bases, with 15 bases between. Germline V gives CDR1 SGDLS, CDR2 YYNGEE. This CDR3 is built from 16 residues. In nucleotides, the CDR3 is TGTGCCAGCAGCCCCACGGGACTCGGGAGCACAGATACGCAGTATTTT. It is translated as CASSPTGLGSTDTQYF.

DNA of the CDR3: TGCGCCAGCAGCTTAATAACCGGGGACAGGGGACACGAGCAGTACTTC. Translation gives CASSLITGDRGHEQYF. This chain connects TRBV5-1 to TRBJ2-7; 10 positions match TRBD1. Unmatched junction bases numbered 10, after V lost 2 bases and J lost 5 bases. The CDR3 extends over 16 amino acids. Germline-derived CDR1 and CDR2 are SGHRS and YFSETQ.

The CDR3 DNA follows: TGTGCCAGCAGCCTCATCCCGCGGGGCCCCGGGACGACTGGAAACACCATATATTTT. Amino acids: CASSLIPRGPGTTGNTIYF. J is TRBJ1-3 and V is TRBV7-2; D is possibly TRBD1 (5 bases). V dropped 5 bases and J dropped 2 bases, with 25 bases sitting between them. Germline V gene sequence: CDR1 SGHTA, CDR2 FQGNSA. The CDR3 is made up of 19 amino acids.

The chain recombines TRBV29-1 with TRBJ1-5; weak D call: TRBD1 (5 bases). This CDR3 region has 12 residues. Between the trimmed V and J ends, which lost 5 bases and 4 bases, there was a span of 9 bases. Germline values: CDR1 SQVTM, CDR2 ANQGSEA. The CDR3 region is CSVSDRNQPQHF. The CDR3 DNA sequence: TGCAGCGTTTCCGACAGAAATCAGCCCCAGCATTTT.

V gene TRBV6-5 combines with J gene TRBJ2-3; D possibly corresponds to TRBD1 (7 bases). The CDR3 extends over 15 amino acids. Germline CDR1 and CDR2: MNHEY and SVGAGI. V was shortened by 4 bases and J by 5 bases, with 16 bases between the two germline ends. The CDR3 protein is CASSSGSGGIDTQYF. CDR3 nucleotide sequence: TGTGCCAGCAGTTCCGGATCAGGGGGGATAGATACGCAGTATTTT.

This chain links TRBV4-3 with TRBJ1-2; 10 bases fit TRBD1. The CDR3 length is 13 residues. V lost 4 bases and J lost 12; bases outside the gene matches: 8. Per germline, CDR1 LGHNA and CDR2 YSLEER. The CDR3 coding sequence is TGCGCCAGCAGCCCCCGAACCGGACAGGGGGACACCTTC. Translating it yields CASSPRTGQGDTF.

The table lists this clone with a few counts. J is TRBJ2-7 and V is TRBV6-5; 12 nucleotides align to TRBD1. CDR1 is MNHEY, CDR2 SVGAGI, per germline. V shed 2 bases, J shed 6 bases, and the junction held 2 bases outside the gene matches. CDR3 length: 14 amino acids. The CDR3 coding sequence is TGTGCCAGCAGTTACGGGACAGGGGGCTCCGAGCAGTACTTC. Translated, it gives CASSYGTGGSEQYF.

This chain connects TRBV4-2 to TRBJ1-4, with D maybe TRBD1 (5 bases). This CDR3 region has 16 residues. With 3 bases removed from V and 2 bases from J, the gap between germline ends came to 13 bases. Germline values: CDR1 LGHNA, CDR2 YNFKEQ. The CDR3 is CASSHPQDATNEKLFF. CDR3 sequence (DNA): TGTGCCAGCAGCCACCCACAGGATGCCACTAATGAAAAACTGTTTTTT.

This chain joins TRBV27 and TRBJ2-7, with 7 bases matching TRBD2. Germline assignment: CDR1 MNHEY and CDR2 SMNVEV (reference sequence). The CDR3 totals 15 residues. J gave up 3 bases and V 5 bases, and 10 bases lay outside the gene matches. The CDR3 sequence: CASSPRGTIIYEQYF. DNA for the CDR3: TGTGCCAGCAGTCCCCGGGGGACTATCATCTACGAGCAGTACTTC.

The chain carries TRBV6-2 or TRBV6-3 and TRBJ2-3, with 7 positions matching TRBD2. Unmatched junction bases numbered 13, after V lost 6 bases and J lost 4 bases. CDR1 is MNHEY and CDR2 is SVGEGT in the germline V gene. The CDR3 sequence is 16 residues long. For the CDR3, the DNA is TGTGCCAGCAGCCTGAATCGGGGGAGCGGGGCAGATACGCAGTATTTT. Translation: CASSLNRGSGADTQYF.